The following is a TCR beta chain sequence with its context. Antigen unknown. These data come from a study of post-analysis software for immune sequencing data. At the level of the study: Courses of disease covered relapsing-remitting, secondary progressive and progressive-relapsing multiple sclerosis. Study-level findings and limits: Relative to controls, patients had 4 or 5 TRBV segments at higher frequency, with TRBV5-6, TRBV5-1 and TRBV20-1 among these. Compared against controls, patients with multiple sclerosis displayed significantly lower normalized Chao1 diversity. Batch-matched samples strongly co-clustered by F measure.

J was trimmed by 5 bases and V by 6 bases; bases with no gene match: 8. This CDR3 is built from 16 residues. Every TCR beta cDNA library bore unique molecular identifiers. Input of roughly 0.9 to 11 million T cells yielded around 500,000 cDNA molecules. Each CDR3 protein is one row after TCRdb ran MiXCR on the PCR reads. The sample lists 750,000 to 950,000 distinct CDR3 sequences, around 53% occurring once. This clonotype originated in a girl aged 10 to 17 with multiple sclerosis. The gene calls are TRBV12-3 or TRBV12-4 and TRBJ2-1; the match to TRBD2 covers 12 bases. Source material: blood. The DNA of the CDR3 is TGTGCCAGCAGCCCCATGGGACTAGCGGGTAACAATGAGCAGTTCTTC. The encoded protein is CASSPMGLAGNNEQFF.